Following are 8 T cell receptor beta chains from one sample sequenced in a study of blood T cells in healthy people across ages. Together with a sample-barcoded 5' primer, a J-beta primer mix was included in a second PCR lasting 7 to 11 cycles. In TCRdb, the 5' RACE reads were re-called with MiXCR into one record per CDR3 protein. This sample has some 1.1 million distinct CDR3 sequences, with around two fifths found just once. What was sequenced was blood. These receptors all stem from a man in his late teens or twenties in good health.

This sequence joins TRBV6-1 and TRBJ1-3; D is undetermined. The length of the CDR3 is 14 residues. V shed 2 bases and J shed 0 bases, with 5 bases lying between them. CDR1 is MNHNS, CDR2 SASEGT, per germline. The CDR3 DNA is TGTGCCAGCAGTGAACAGACCTCTGGAAACACCATATATTTT. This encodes CASSEQTSGNTIYF.

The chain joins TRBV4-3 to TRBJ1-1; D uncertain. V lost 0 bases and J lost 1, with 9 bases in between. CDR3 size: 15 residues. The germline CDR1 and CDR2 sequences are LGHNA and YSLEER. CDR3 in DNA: TGCGCCAGCAGCCAAGATCTATTCGGGAACACTGAAGCTTTCTTT. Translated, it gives CASSQDLFGNTEAFF.

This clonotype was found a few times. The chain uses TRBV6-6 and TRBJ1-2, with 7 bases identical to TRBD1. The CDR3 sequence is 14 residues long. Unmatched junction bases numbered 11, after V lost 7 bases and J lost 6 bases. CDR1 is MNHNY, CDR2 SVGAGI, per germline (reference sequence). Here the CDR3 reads CASNHFQGGHGYTF. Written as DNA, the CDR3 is TGTGCCAGCAACCATTTCCAGGGGGGACATGGCTACACCTTC.

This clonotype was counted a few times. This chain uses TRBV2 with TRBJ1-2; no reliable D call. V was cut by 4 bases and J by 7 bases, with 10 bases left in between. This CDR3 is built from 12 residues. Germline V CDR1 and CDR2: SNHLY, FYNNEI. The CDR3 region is CASSVGSPGYTF. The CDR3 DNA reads TGTGCCAGCAGTGTTGGTTCTCCTGGCTACACCTTC.

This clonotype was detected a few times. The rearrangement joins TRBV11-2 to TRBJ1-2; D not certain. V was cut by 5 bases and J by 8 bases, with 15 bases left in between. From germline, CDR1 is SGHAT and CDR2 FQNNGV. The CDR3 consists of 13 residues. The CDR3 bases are TGTGCCAGCAGCGACGGGCCCACCGCCGGCTACACCTTC. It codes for CASSDGPTAGYTF.

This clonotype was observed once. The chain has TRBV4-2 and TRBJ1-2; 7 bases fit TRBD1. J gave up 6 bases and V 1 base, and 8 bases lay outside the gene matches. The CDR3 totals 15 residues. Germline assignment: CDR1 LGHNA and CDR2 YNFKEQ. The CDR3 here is CASSQGQGSNHGYTF. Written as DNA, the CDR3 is TGTGCCAGCAGCCAAGGACAGGGCTCAAACCATGGCTACACCTTC.

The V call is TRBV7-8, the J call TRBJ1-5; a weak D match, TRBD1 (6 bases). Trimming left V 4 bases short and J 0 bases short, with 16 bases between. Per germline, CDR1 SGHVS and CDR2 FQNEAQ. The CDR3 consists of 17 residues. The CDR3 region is CASSSRSGAFSNQPQHF. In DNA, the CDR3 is TGTGCCAGCAGCTCCCGATCAGGGGCATTTAGCAATCAGCCCCAGCATTTT.

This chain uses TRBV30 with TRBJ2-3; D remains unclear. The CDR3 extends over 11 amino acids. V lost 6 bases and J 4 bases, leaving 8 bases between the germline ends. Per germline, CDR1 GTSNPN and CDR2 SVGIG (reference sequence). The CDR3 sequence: CACPRADTQYF. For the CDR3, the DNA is TGTGCCTGCCCTAGGGCAGATACGCAGTATTTT. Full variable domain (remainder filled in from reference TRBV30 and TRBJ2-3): SQTIHQWPATLVQPVGSPLSLECTVEGTSNPNLYWYRQAAGRGLQLLFYSVGIGQISSEVPQNLSASRPQDRQFILSSKKLLLSDSGFYLCACPRADTQYFGPGTRLTVL.